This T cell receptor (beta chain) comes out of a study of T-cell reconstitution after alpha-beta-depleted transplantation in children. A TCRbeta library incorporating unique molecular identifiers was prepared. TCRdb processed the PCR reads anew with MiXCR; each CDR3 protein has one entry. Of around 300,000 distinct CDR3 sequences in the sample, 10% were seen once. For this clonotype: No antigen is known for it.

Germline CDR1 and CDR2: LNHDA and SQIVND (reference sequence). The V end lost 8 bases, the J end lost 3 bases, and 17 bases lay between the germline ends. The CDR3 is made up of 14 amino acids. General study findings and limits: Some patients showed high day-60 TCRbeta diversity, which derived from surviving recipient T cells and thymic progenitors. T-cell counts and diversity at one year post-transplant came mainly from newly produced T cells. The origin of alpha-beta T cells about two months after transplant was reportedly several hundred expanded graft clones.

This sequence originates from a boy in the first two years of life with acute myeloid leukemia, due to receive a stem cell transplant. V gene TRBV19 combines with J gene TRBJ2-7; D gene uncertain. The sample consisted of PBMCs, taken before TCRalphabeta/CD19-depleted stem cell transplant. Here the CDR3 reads CASSKGRFLYEQYF. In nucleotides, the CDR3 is TGTGCCAGTTCAAAGGGCAGGTTCCTCTACGAGCAGTACTTC.